This is a list of T cell receptor beta chains from one sample in a study of T cells after yellow fever vaccination. A single record per CDR3 protein comes from TCRdb applying MiXCR to the 5' RACE reads. The repertoire includes approximately 110,000 distinct CDR3 sequences, under 8.5% of them detected once, and just under 2.5% sits in the top ten. Sample: CD4+ T cells sorted from PBMCs, taken 10 to 11 days after the first yellow fever vaccination. The receptors shown here come from a man aged 18-30 years who received the YFV17D yellow fever vaccine. Each CDR3 is given with its conserved first and last residue.

cdr3_aa	j_call	v_call
CASSPFPQGNTQYF	TRBJ2-3	TRBV18
CASSSQGKLFF	TRBJ1-4	TRBV12-3/TRBV12-4
CASSSQGTKTEAFF	TRBJ1-1	TRBV12-3/TRBV12-4
CASSYDTTNTGELFF	TRBJ2-2	TRBV6-2/TRBV6-3
CASSPSPQETQYF	TRBJ2-5	TRBV5-1
CASSLSAGLRGYGYTF	TRBJ1-2	TRBV7-9
CASSLEATQASPLHF	TRBJ1-6	TRBV7-9
CASRRASTGELFF	TRBJ2-2	TRBV5-1
CASSLLSAGGIGTGELFF	TRBJ2-2	TRBV5-1
CASSLRTSGGPYNEQFF	TRBJ2-1	TRBV4-3
CASSLFLGVGGSEAFF	TRBJ1-1	TRBV12-3/TRBV12-4
CASSSHLRGQDTQYF	TRBJ2-3	TRBV9
CASSLAGMSEQYF	TRBJ2-7	TRBV5-1
CSASEDFNEQFF	TRBJ2-1	TRBV20-1
CASSLDRGTFF	TRBJ1-1	TRBV7-2
CASSLVGTGPLEQYF	TRBJ2-7	TRBV7-9
CASSLKTGLETQYF	TRBJ2-5	TRBV5-1
CASSRKPLAGERDEQFF	TRBJ2-1	TRBV27
CASITGLAAGELFF	TRBJ2-2	TRBV12-3/TRBV12-4
CASSPFRQGRQGEQFF	TRBJ2-1	TRBV7-2
CASSQGPRGRLTGELFF	TRBJ2-2	TRBV14
CASSPPPGTEAFF	TRBJ1-1	TRBV18
CSAKSDKNTEAFF	TRBJ1-1	TRBV20-1
CSASLPAQYNEQFF	TRBJ2-1	TRBV20-1
CATGTSGNTDTQYF	TRBJ2-3	TRBV10-3
CASRVSGTGGDTIYF	TRBJ1-3	TRBV5-1
CASTVPDTDTQYF	TRBJ2-3	TRBV5-6
CASSPGSLAGGTPDEQYF	TRBJ2-7	TRBV4-2
CASSLVSGGLGNEQFF	TRBJ2-1	TRBV5-5
CASSAWGFTDTQYF	TRBJ2-3	TRBV6-4
CASSLSRWNNEQFF	TRBJ2-1	TRBV7-2
CASSLGLAGVASYNEQFF	TRBJ2-1	TRBV7-3
CASSLVADGETQYF	TRBJ2-5	TRBV7-2
CSVSGTSGYNEQFF	TRBJ2-1	TRBV29-1
CASSPPAGAYNEQFF	TRBJ2-1	TRBV18
CASSGDPVNSPLHF	TRBJ1-6	TRBV7-9
CASSLASGDNTQYF	TRBJ2-3	TRBV7-2
CASRGQVNTGELFF	TRBJ2-2	TRBV12-3/TRBV12-4
CASSPWGGATNEKLFF	TRBJ1-4	TRBV6-5
CATQLTGGSWRPIQNNSPLHF	TRBJ1-6	TRBV6-2/TRBV6-3
CSAREVVDRGGYTF	TRBJ1-2	TRBV20-1
CASSQDLTSGGRTQYF	TRBJ2-5	TRBV3-1
CATEQSDTQYF	TRBJ2-3	TRBV18
CASTLGRGARETQYF	TRBJ2-5	TRBV5-1
CASRAGTANNEQFF	TRBJ2-1	TRBV6-5
CASSQDAHSGELFF	TRBJ2-2	TRBV4-3
CSASRLEQETQYF	TRBJ2-5	TRBV20-1
CRTWAVGVKEQFF	TRBJ2-1	TRBV20-1
CASRAGVWDRFSSYGYTF	TRBJ1-2	TRBV4-1